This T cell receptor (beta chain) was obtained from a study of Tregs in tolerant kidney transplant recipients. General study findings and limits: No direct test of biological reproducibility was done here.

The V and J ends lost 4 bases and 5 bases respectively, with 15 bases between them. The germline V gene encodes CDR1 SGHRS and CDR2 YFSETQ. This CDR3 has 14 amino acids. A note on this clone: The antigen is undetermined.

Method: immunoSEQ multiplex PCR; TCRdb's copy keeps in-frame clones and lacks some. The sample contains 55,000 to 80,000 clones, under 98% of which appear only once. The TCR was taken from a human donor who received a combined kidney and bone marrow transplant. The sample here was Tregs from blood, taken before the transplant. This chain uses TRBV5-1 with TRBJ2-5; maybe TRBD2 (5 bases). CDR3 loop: CASSPSGSSETQYF. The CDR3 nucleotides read TGCGCCAGCAGCCCCTCTGGGAGTTCGGAGACCCAGTACTTC.